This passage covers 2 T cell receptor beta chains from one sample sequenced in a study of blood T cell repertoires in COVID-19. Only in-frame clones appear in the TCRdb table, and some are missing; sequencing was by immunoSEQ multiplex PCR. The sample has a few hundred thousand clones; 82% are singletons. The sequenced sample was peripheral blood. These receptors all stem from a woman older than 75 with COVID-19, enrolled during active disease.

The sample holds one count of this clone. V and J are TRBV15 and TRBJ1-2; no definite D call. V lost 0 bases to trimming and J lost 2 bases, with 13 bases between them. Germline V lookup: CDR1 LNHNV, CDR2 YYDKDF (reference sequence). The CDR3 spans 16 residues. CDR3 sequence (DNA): TGTGCCACCAGCAGAGATGCGGGGTTCCAAAACTATGGCTACACCTTC. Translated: CATSRDAGFQNYGYTF. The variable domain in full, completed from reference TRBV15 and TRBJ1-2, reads DAMVIQNPRYQVTQFGKPVTLSCSQTLNHNVMYWYQQKSSQAPKLLFHYYDKDFNNEADTPDNFQSRRPNTSFCFLDIRSPGLGDTAMYLCATSRDAGFQNYGYTFGSGTRLTVV.

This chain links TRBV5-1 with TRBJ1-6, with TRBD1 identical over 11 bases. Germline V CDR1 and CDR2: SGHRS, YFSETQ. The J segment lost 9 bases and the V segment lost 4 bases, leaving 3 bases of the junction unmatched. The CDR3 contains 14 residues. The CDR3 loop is CASSAGTGGSPLHF. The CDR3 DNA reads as TGCGCCAGCAGCGCCGGGACAGGGGGTTCACCCCTCCACTTT.